This T cell receptor beta chain was recorded in a study of blood T cell repertoires in COVID-19. Study information: PBMCs, B-cell-depleted T cells, or T cells were the source of the cDNA or gDNA that made up the material.

The CDR3 spans 17 residues. CDR1 SGHRS and CDR2 YFSETQ come from the germline V gene. V lost 1 base to trimming and J lost 5 bases; unmatched junction nucleotides: 11. Assay used: immunoSEQ multiplex PCR; TCRdb lists only in-frame clones, some missing. The profile covers about 400,000 clones, with roughly nine tenths appearing a single time and under 3% taken by the ten largest. Sequencing was performed on PBMCs or T cells enriched from blood (not recorded which). This TCR was sampled from a woman in her 30s who had recovered from COVID-19. The J gene is TRBJ2-1, the V gene TRBV5-1; 8 nucleotides match TRBD2. CDR3 DNA: TGCGCCAGCAGCTTGATAGCGGCGGGAGGTTCTGACAATGAGCAGTTCTTC. This gives the protein CASSLIAAGGSDNEQFF.